This entry lists 27 T cell receptor beta chains sequenced from one sample in a study of long-term antiretroviral therapy in people with HIV. This was the immunoSEQ v3.0 assay at survey level. The repertoire was sequenced with immunoSEQ multiplex PCR; TCRdb's copy has only in-frame clones and lacks some. The sample consists of roughly 29,000 clones, less than 85% of them appearing once. The sequenced sample was unsorted PBMCs, obtained 0.3 years after starting antiretroviral therapy. The receptors derive from a man aged 35 to 55 with HIV.

The chain joins TRBV28 to TRBJ2-7, with TRBD1 matching over 8 bases. There are 15 residues in the CDR3. V lost 4 bases to trimming and J lost 1 base; unmatched junction nucleotides: 6. Per germline, CDR1 MDHEN and CDR2 SYDVKM. CDR3 protein: CASSSQGDRSYEQYF. CDR3 bases: TGTGCCAGCAGTTCGCAGGGGGACAGGTCCTACGAGCAGTACTTC.

This clone was counted a few times. The rearrangement links TRBV9 to TRBJ1-2; no clear D gene. CDR1 and CDR2 from the germline V gene are SGDLS and YYNGEE. V was pared by 5 bases and J by 10 bases, with 24 bases between. The CDR3 is 15 residues long. CDR3 nucleotide sequence: TGTGCCAGCAGGTGCCCGGGGAGGTTTTTCTTCTCCTACACCTTC. This gives the protein CASRCPGRFFFSYTF.

The V gene is TRBV2, the J gene TRBJ2-7; no reliable D call. In germline, CDR1 is SNHLY, CDR2 FYNNEI. V lost 4 bases and J lost 5, with 12 bases in between. This CDR3 is 13 amino acids long. The CDR3 loop reads CASSAGFLNEQYF. CDR3 in DNA: TGTGCCAGCAGTGCCGGGTTTCTCAACGAGCAGTACTTC.

This clone was detected once. The chain is built from TRBV6-5 and TRBJ2-4; 10 nucleotides align to TRBD1. CDR1 MNHEY and CDR2 SVGAGI come from the germline V gene. There are 13 residues in the CDR3. The J segment lost 8 bases and the V segment lost 5 bases, leaving 3 bases of the junction unmatched. In DNA, the CDR3 is TGTGCCAGCAGTCCCGGGACAGGGGACATTCAGTACTTC. Residues: CASSPGTGDIQYF.

The chain has TRBV7-2 and TRBJ1-1; D not certain. Trimming shortened V by 1 base and J by 4 bases, and 13 bases separated the two germline ends. Germline V gene sequence: CDR1 SGHTA, CDR2 FQGNSA. The CDR3 is made up of 15 amino acids. DNA for the CDR3: TGTGCCAGCAGCTTAGTTTCGGGGAGCGGCACTGAAGCTTTCTTT. Its protein is CASSLVSGSGTEAFF.

This clone was recorded a few times. The genes are TRBV4-1 and TRBJ2-7, with TRBD1 matching 7 bases. Germline CDR1 is MGHRA and CDR2 is YSYEKL. V lost 4 bases and J lost 2; bases outside the gene matches: 8. The CDR3 totals 15 residues. CDR3 DNA: TGCGCCAGCAGCCTACACGGACAGGCGACCTACGAGCAGTACTTC. Protein sequence: CASSLHGQATYEQYF.

The genes are TRBV5-5 and TRBJ2-7, with D possibly being TRBD2 (5 bases). The V end was cut by 4 bases, the J end by 4 bases, with 15 bases between. Per germline, CDR1 SGHKS and CDR2 YYEKEE (reference sequence). This CDR3 has 14 amino acids. The CDR3 loop is CASSVRGEGYEQYF. DNA for the CDR3: TGTGCCAGCAGCGTCCGGGGAGAGGGTTACGAGCAGTACTTC.

V and J are TRBV10-3 and TRBJ1-5, with 8 bases aligning to TRBD1. Germline CDR1 and CDR2: ENHRY and SYGVKD. This CDR3 region has 14 residues. J gave up 4 bases and V 6 bases, and 5 bases lay outside the gene matches. The CDR3 DNA sequence: TGTGCCATCAGGGGAGGGACAGGTAATCAGCCCCAGCATTTT. Encoded protein: CAIRGGTGNQPQHF.

V gene TRBV15 combines with J gene TRBJ2-3; a weak D match, TRBD2 (6 bases). The ends were cut back, 1 base at V and 0 bases at J, with 8 bases in the middle. Germline values: CDR1 LNHNV, CDR2 YYDKDF (reference sequence). The CDR3 is made up of 15 amino acids. CDR3: CATSRAGTSTDTQYF. Written as DNA, the CDR3 is TGTGCCACCAGCAGAGCAGGGACTAGCACAGATACGCAGTATTTT.

The gene calls are TRBV5-1 and TRBJ2-1, with 9 bases aligning to TRBD2. This CDR3 contains 15 residues. J was trimmed by 7 bases and V by 1 base; bases with no gene match: 6. CDR1 and CDR2 (germline): SGHRS, YFSETQ. The CDR3 loop reads CASSLMVSGRNEQFF. As DNA, the CDR3 is TGCGCCAGCAGCTTGATGGTTAGCGGGAGAAATGAGCAGTTCTTC.

This clone came up once. This chain uses TRBV5-6 with TRBJ2-5, with TRBD1 matching 9 bases. J gave up 2 bases and V 3 bases, and 2 bases lay outside the gene matches. This CDR3 region has 14 residues. CDR1 and CDR2 from the germline V gene are SGHDT and YYEEEE. In DNA, the CDR3 is TGTGCCAGCAGCTGGGGGACAGGGCAAGAGACCCAGTACTTC. Encoded protein: CASSWGTGQETQYF.

The chain carries TRBV5-5 and TRBJ1-1; D uncertain. Looked up from germline, CDR1 is SGHKS and CDR2 is YYEKEE (reference sequence). CDR3 length: 14 amino acids. V was trimmed by 3 bases and J by 2 bases, leaving 11 bases between them. The CDR3 DNA follows: TGTGCCAGCAGCTCCTTTACCGCTAACACTGAAGCTTTCTTT. Translated: CASSSFTANTEAFF.

The chain employs TRBV6-5 and TRBJ2-2, with 7 bases aligning to TRBD1. The V and J ends lost 11 bases and 5 bases, in that order; junction bases with no gene match: 5. Germline-derived CDR1 and CDR2 are MNHEY and SVGAGI. The length of the CDR3 is 12 residues. CDR3 protein: CAASTGTGELFF. DNA for the CDR3: TGTGCCGCGTCGACAGGGACCGGGGAGCTGTTTTTT.

This chain uses TRBV7-9 with TRBJ2-5; the match to TRBD2 covers 14 bases. This CDR3 has 19 residues. CDR1 and CDR2 from the germline V gene are SEHNR and FQNEAQ (reference sequence). The junction had 13 bases not matched to a gene; V was cut back by 2 bases and J by 5 bases. DNA for the CDR3: TGTGCCAGCAGCTTAACAGAAGGGACTAGCGGGAGTTGGTGGGAGACCCAGTACTTC. Amino acid sequence: CASSLTEGTSGSWWETQYF.

The chain joins TRBV11-2 to TRBJ1-4; no clear D. The germline V gene encodes CDR1 SGHAT and CDR2 FQNNGV. The CDR3 covers 17 residues. V dropped 2 bases and J dropped 0 bases, with 13 bases sitting between them. The CDR3 DNA follows: TGTGCCAGCAGCTTAAGGGCCTCAGGAACAACTAATGAAAAACTGTTTTTT. It encodes CASSLRASGTTNEKLFF.

The chain joins TRBV4-3 to TRBJ2-1; the D gene is possibly TRBD2 (5 bases). CDR1 LGHNA and CDR2 YSLEER come from the germline V gene. This CDR3 has 17 amino acids. Trimming removed 0 bases at V and 3 bases at J, with 15 bases between. The CDR3 DNA reads TGCGCCAGCAGCCAAGATCGGCGGGCCCGGCTCTACAATGAGCAGTTCTTC. Its translation: CASSQDRRARLYNEQFF.

CDR3 nucleotide sequence: TGTGCCAGCAGCTCGACAGGGTCTCAGCCCCAGCATTTT. Protein product: CASSSTGSQPQHF. J is TRBJ1-5 and V is TRBV7-2, with 7 bases matching TRBD1. This CDR3 region has 13 residues. Germline loops: CDR1 SGHTA, CDR2 FQGNSA. V lost 4 bases and J lost 6; bases outside the gene matches: 3. Variable domain in full (rest from reference TRBV7-2 and TRBJ1-5): GAGVSQSPSNKVTEKGKDVELRCDPISGHTALYWYRQSLGQGLEFLIYFQGNSAPDKSGLPSDRFSAERTGGSVSTLTIQRTQQEDSAVYLCASSSTGSQPQHFGDGTRLSIL.

In DNA form, the CDR3 reads TGTGCCAGCCAGGGGGTGGGGGAGACCCAGTACTTC. It is translated as CASQGVGETQYF. This chain joins TRBV2 and TRBJ2-5; TRBD1 aligns across 7 bases. V trimming: 8 bases; J trimming: 5 bases; junction bases outside the gene matches: 5. Germline V gene data show CDR1 as SNHLY and CDR2 as FYNNEI. CDR3 length: 12 amino acids.

This rearrangement joins TRBV27 to TRBJ2-7; perhaps TRBD1 as D (6 bases). CDR3 size: 14 residues. Trimming stripped 2 bases from V and 3 bases from J, with 11 bases between. Germline V CDR1 and CDR2: MNHEY, SMNVEV (reference sequence). CDR3 protein: CASSLTGHLYEQYF. CDR3 DNA sequence: TGTGCCAGCAGTTTAACGGGACACCTCTACGAGCAGTACTTC.

In its sample, this clone was seen a few times. Distinct nucleotide sequences in the sample also encode this CDR3. The V gene is TRBV28, the J gene TRBJ2-7; 9 bases are shared with TRBD1. Germline CDR1 is MDHEN and CDR2 is SYDVKM. V was clipped by 5 bases and J by 3 bases; unmatched bases: 2. This CDR3 has 13 residues. The CDR3 coding sequence is TGTGCCAGCAGTCCGGGACAGGGCTACGAGCAGTACTTC. Protein sequence: CASSPGQGYEQYF.

The chain uses TRBV7-2 and TRBJ2-7; TRBD1 is a possible D gene (6 bases). Germline values: CDR1 SGHTA, CDR2 FQGNSA. The CDR3 runs to 18 residues. Trimming cost V 4 bases and J 0 bases, with 22 bases left between them. This chain's CDR3 is CASSSSTPQGANSYEQYF. The CDR3 DNA reads TGTGCCAGCAGCTCGTCAACCCCACAGGGCGCAAACTCCTACGAGCAGTACTTC.

This clone showed up just a few times. The rearrangement joins TRBV7-8 to TRBJ1-5, with D possibly being TRBD1 (6 bases). The V end was cut by 4 bases, the J end by 2 bases, with 6 bases between. Germline V lookup: CDR1 SGHVS, CDR2 FQNEAQ. The length of the CDR3 is 13 residues. CDR3 residues: CASSYRGNQPQHF. CDR3 bases: TGTGCCAGCAGCTACAGGGGCAATCAGCCCCAGCATTTT.

About this clone: At the DNA level, this CDR3 is encoded by other sequences in the same sample as well. The rearrangement links TRBV19 to TRBJ1-2; 9 positions agree with TRBD1. V dropped 5 bases and J dropped 8; count of bases not matched to a gene: 9. In germline, CDR1 is LNHDA, CDR2 SQIVND (reference sequence). This CDR3 spans 14 amino acids. As DNA, the CDR3 is TGTGCCAGTAGTGAACAGGGGGCGTACAGCGGCTACACCTTC. It yields the protein CASSEQGAYSGYTF.

This sequence joins TRBV6-1 and TRBJ2-7; D is tentatively TRBD1 or TRBD2 (5 bases each). Per germline, CDR1 MNHNS and CDR2 SASEGT. The CDR3 has 16 residues. V was trimmed by 3 bases and J by 3 bases, leaving 18 bases between them. The CDR3 region has the DNA TGTGCCAGCAGTGAGGCCCCGGGACGGATGAACTACGAGCAGTACTTC. Translation: CASSEAPGRMNYEQYF.

The J gene is TRBJ2-1, the V gene TRBV4-3; D unclear. V gave up 0 bases and J gave up 4 bases, with 10 bases separating them. Germline V lookup: CDR1 LGHNA, CDR2 YSLEER. CDR3 size: 15 residues. CDR3 residues: CASSQDSDGYNEQFF. CDR3 nucleotides: TGCGCCAGCAGCCAAGACTCCGATGGGTACAATGAGCAGTTCTTC.

The chain carries TRBV5-6 and TRBJ1-1; D is perhaps TRBD1 (6 bases). V shed 9 bases and J shed 1 base, with 10 bases lying between them. Germline lookup yields CDR1 SGHDT and CDR2 YYEEEE. The CDR3 consists of 12 residues. In DNA, the CDR3 is TGTGCCACTACGGACAGGAACACTGAAGCTTTCTTT. This translates into CATTDRNTEAFF.

The chain recombines TRBV7-2 with TRBJ1-6; 7 bases are a match to TRBD1. CDR1 and CDR2 (germline): SGHTA, FQGNSA. The CDR3 totals 15 residues. Losses at the gene ends were 3 bases for V and 9 bases for J; bases not matched to a gene: 8. DNA for the CDR3: TGTGCCAGCAGCTTCATCACGGACAGGACTTCACCCCTCCACTTT. It specifies CASSFITDRTSPLHF.